A single sample is the source of the 20 T cell receptor beta chains below, sequenced in a study of OX40 agonist ivuxolimab in advanced cancers. The table came from immunoSEQ multiplex PCR; TCRdb's copy has only in-frame clones and leaves some out. The table includes tens of thousands of clones, about nine tenths detected once. The specimen comprised CD4+ or CD8+ T cells sorted from blood, sampled in a trial of the OX40 agonist ivuxolimab. These receptors came from an adult with an advanced solid tumor such as melanoma, head and neck, liver or kidney cancer.

The V and J genes are TRBV7-3 and TRBJ2-1, with 7 bases fitting TRBD1. The CDR3 is 17 amino acids. Germline CDR1 and CDR2: SGHTA and FQGTGA. V shed 3 bases and J 0 bases; nucleotides not matched to a gene: 8. The CDR3 DNA reads as TGTGCCAGCAGCTTGACAGGGCGAAGAAGCTCCTACAATGAGCAGTTCTTC. This encodes CASSLTGRRSSYNEQFF.

The chain has TRBV5-4 and TRBJ1-2; 12 nucleotides line up with TRBD1. V was pared by 4 bases and J by 0 bases, with 4 bases of the junction left unmatched. Germline CDR1 reads SGHNT; CDR2 reads YYREEE (reference sequence). The CDR3 is 16 residues long. The DNA for the CDR3 is TGTGCCAGCAGCGTCGGGACAGGGGGCCCTAACTATGGCTACACCTTC. It translates to CASSVGTGGPNYGYTF.

This chain connects TRBV10-3 to TRBJ1-5; D remains ambiguous. Looked up from germline, CDR1 is ENHRY and CDR2 is SYGVKD. The CDR3 runs to 13 residues. With 5 bases removed from V and 7 bases from J, the gap between germline ends came to 12 bases. The CDR3 DNA follows: TGTGCCATCAGTCCGGCCGCGCGCCAGCCCCAGCATTTT. This gives the protein CAISPAARQPQHF.

The chain links TRBV7-6 to TRBJ2-3; TRBD2 matches at 9 bases. The CDR3 sequence is 17 residues long. CDR1 is SGHVS, CDR2 FNYEAQ, per germline. V lost 2 bases, J lost 1 base, and 7 bases stayed unmatched. This chain's CDR3 is CASSLPLVAGGTDTQYF. The CDR3 DNA follows: TGTGCCAGCAGCTTACCCCTGGTAGCGGGGGGCACAGATACGCAGTATTTT.

The rearrangement uses TRBV4-1 and TRBJ1-1, with D possibly matching TRBD1 (5 bases). V lost 4 bases, J lost 4 bases, and 13 bases lay in between. CDR1 and CDR2 (germline): MGHRA, YSYEKL. The CDR3 is made up of 14 amino acids. CDR3 loop: CASSRLPGTTEAFF. DNA for the CDR3: TGCGCCAGCAGCCGCTTGCCGGGGACCACTGAAGCTTTCTTT.

The chain has TRBV30 and TRBJ2-1; no reliable D call. Germline V gene sequence: CDR1 GTSNPN, CDR2 SVGIG (reference sequence). The CDR3 loop spans 15 amino acids. The V and J ends lost 5 bases and 1 base respectively, with 15 bases between them. The DNA of the CDR3 is TGTGCCTGGGGATCCGGGCATCTGTCCTACAATGAGCAGTTCTTC. Its translation: CAWGSGHLSYNEQFF.

The gene calls are TRBV6-6 and TRBJ1-1, with D possibly TRBD1 on 6 matching bases. The CDR3 runs 15 residues. Germline CDR1 MNHNY, CDR2 SVGAGI (reference sequence). Trimming took off 6 bases at V and 1 base at J, with 15 bases between the two ends. For the CDR3, the DNA is TGTGCCAGCAGATTTCCGGGACAAAAGAACACTGAAGCTTTCTTT. This sequence encodes CASRFPGQKNTEAFF.

The chain combines TRBV18 with TRBJ1-1; 11 bases are a match to TRBD1. The germline CDR1 and CDR2 sequences are KGHSH and LQKENI. The CDR3 loop spans 14 amino acids. Trimming took 5 bases from V and 6 from J; bases not matched to a gene: 5. The CDR3 DNA is TGTGCCAGCTCAGGACAGGGGGCGCAGGCTGAAGCTTTCTTT. Encoded protein: CASSGQGAQAEAFF.

This rearrangement joins TRBV11-3 to TRBJ2-1, with 11 bases identical to TRBD2. Germline lookup yields CDR1 SGHNT and CDR2 YENEEA. CDR3 length: 18 amino acids. With V trimmed by 5 bases and J by 7 bases, 16 bases remained unmatched. Written as DNA, the CDR3 is TGTGCCAGCAGCGCGGCGAAACCAGGGGCTAGCGGGAGGAATGAGCAGTTCTTC. Its protein product is CASSAAKPGASGRNEQFF.

This chain links TRBV6-5 with TRBJ2-1; a weak D match, TRBD2 (5 bases). Trimming left V 0 bases short and J 8 bases short, with 8 bases between. CDR3 length equals 13 residues. CDR1 and CDR2 from the germline V gene are MNHEY and SVGAGI. CDR3: CASSYSTSYEQFF. CDR3 nucleotide sequence: TGTGCCAGCAGTTACTCCACTAGTTATGAGCAGTTCTTC.

The chain carries TRBV7-3 and TRBJ2-5; the D is unclear. TRBJ2-7 explains the end of the DNA better; the J call may be wrong. Germline V gene sequence: CDR1 SGHTA, CDR2 FQGTGA. The CDR3 is 13 residues long. For the CDR3, the DNA is TGTGCCAGCAGCTCCGGACGGTTGAGCGAGCAGTACTTC. It is translated as CASSSGRLSEQYF.

This clone was detected only once. The chain is built from TRBV5-1 and TRBJ1-2; 8 bases agree with TRBD1. This CDR3 contains 14 residues. Losses at the gene ends were 0 bases for V and 8 bases for J; bases not matched to a gene: 6. Germline CDR1 and CDR2: SGHRS and YFSETQ. The CDR3 loop is CASSLAPTGEGYTF. DNA of the CDR3: TGCGCCAGCAGCTTGGCTCCGACAGGGGAAGGCTACACCTTC. Full variable domain (outside the CDR3, taken from reference TRBV5-1 and TRBJ1-2): KAGVTQTPRYLIKTRGQQVTLSCSPISGHRSVSWYQQTPGQGLQFLFEYFSETQRNKGNFPGRFSGRQFSNSRSEMNVSTLELGDSALYLCASSLAPTGEGYTFGSGTRLTVV.

The V and J genes are TRBV6-6 and TRBJ2-2; D possibly uses TRBD1 or TRBD2 (7 bases each). The V gene's germline CDR1 is MNHNY and CDR2 SVGAGI (reference sequence). V lost 7 bases and J 3 bases, leaving 12 bases between the germline ends. The length of the CDR3 is 14 residues. In nucleotides, the CDR3 is TGTGCCAGCACGGGGAGGGGGCACACCGGGGAGCTGTTTTTT. This sequence encodes CASTGRGHTGELFF.

The chain combines TRBV6-1 with TRBJ1-2; 8 nucleotides agree with TRBD1. The CDR3 runs to 15 residues. The germline CDR1 and CDR2 sequences are MNHNS and SASEGT. After removal of 1 base from V and 2 bases from J, the junction contained 3 bases not matched to a gene. The CDR3 DNA follows: TGTGCCAGCAGTGAAGGGGGGACAGGCAACTATGGCTACACCTTC. It specifies CASSEGGTGNYGYTF.

The genes are TRBV7-2 and TRBJ2-7; D unresolved. Germline V gene data show CDR1 as SGHTA and CDR2 as FQGNSA. Trimming took off 6 bases at V and 4 bases at J, with 10 bases between the two ends. The CDR3 runs to 12 residues. In nucleotides, the CDR3 is TGTGCCAGCAGTCAGAGCAGGTACGAGCAGTACTTC. Amino acid sequence: CASSQSRYEQYF.

The gene calls are TRBV10-2 and TRBJ2-3; D unclear. The CDR3 has 12 amino acids. V was cut by 6 bases and J by 0 bases, with 4 bases left in between. Germline V gene sequence: CDR1 WSHSY, CDR2 SAAADI. The DNA for the CDR3 is TGCGCCAGCAGCCGAAGCACAGATACGCAGTATTTT. Translating gives CASSRSTDTQYF.

The J gene is TRBJ1-1, the V gene TRBV6-1, with D unresolved. The V end was cut by 2 bases, the J end by 4 bases, with 11 bases between. Germline CDR1 MNHNS, CDR2 SASEGT. The CDR3 sequence is 14 residues long. CDR3 region: CASSENNLGTEAFF. In DNA, the CDR3 is TGTGCCAGCAGTGAAAACAACTTGGGCACTGAAGCTTTCTTT.

J is TRBJ1-4 and V is TRBV7-2; 9 bases align to TRBD1. With 2 bases clipped from V and 7 bases from J, the junction kept 5 bases outside the gene matches. The CDR3 runs 15 residues. From germline, CDR1 is SGHTA and CDR2 FQGNSA. The CDR3 loop is CASSLKQGAGEKLFF. CDR3 DNA: TGTGCCAGCAGCTTAAAACAGGGGGCGGGTGAAAAACTGTTTTTT.

Here the CDR3 reads CASSYSYRVEKLFF. CDR3 bases: TGTGCCAGCAGTTACTCCTACAGGGTGGAAAAACTGTTTTTT. The gene calls are TRBV6-6 and TRBJ1-4; TRBD1 is a possible D gene (6 bases). The CDR3 totals 14 residues. Germline CDR1 reads MNHNY; CDR2 reads SVGAGI (reference sequence). Trimming took 0 bases from V and 8 from J, leaving 10 bases between them.

The chain recombines TRBV11-3 with TRBJ2-3; 9 bases fit TRBD1. The V and J ends lost 6 bases and 6 bases, in that order; junction bases with no gene match: 10. This CDR3 comprises 15 residues. Germline-derived CDR1 and CDR2 are SGHNT and YENEEA. The CDR3 loop is CASSLGQGWTDTQYF. DNA of the CDR3: TGTGCCAGCAGTTTGGGACAGGGCTGGACGGATACGCAGTATTTT.